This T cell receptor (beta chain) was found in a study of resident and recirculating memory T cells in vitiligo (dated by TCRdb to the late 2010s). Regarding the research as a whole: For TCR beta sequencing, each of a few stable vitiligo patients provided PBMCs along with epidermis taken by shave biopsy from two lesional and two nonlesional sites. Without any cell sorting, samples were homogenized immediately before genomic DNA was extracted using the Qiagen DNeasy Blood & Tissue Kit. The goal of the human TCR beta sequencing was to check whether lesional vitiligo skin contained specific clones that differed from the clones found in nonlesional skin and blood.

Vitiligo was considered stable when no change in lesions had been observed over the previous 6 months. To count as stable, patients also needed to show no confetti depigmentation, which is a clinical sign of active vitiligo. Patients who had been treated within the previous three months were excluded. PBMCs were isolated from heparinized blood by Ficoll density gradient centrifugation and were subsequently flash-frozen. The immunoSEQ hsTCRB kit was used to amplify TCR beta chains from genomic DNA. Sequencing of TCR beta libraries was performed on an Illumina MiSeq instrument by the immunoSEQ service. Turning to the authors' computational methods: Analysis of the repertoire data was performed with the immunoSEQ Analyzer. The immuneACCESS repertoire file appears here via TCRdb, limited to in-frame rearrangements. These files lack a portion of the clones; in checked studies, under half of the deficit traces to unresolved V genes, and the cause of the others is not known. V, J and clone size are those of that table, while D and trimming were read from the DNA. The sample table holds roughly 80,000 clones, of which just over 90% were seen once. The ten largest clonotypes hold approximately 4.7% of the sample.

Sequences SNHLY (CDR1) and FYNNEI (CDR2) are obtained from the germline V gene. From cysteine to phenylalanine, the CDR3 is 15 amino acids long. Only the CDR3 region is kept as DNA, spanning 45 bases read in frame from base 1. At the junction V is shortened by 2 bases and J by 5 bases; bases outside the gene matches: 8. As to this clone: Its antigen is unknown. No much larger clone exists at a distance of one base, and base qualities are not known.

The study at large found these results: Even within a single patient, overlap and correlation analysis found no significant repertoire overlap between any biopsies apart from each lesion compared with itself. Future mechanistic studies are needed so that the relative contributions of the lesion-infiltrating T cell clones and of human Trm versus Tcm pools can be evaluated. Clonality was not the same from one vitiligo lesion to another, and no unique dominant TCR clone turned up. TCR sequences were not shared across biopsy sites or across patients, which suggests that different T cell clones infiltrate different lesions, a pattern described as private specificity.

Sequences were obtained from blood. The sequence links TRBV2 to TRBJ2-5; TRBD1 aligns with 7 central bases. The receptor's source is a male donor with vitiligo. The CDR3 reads CASSEWSGGMETQYF. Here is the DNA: TGTGCCAGCAGTGAATGGTCAGGGGGAATGGAGACCCAGTACTTC.